One sample yielded the 11 T cell receptor beta chains listed below, sequenced in a study of T cell repertoires in cytomegalovirus infection. From the reads, TCRdb called clonotypes with MiXCR, one entry per CDR3 protein. The table records approximately 500,000 distinct CDR3 sequences, around 11% of them present only once. Input material: PBMCs. The origin of the receptors is a human donor in good health (CMV status not recorded). Some clones in this sample may be carry-over from other donors' samples.

In its sample, this clonotype was seen many times. The V gene is TRBV19, the J gene TRBJ2-1, with D hard to call. CDR1 LNHDA and CDR2 SQIVND come from the germline V gene (reference sequence). Trimming cost V 8 bases and J 3 bases, with 11 bases left between them. The CDR3 is made up of 13 amino acids. CDR3 amino acids: CASSVISYNEQFF. The CDR3 DNA reads TGTGCCAGTTCGGTGATCAGCTACAATGAGCAGTTCTTC. The full variable domain, in which reference TRBV19 and TRBJ2-1 provide the parts outside the CDR3, is DGGITQSPKYLFRKEGQNVTLSCEQNLNHDAMYWYRQDPGQGLRLIYYSQIVNDFQKGDIAEGYSVSREKKESFPLTVTSAQKNPTAFYLCASSVISYNEQFFGPGTRLTVL.

Only a few counts were recorded for this clonotype. The chain recombines TRBV5-1 with TRBJ1-4; no reliable D call. Trimming left V 2 bases short and J 1 base short, with 12 bases between. Germline V gene data show CDR1 as SGHRS and CDR2 as YFSETQ. The length of the CDR3 is 16 residues. CDR3 DNA sequence: TGCGCCAGCAGCTTCTTGGAGGCTGGAACTAATGAAAAACTGTTTTTT. It codes for CASSFLEAGTNEKLFF.

This clonotype showed up just a few times. The J gene is TRBJ2-7, the V gene TRBV28, with 7 positions matching TRBD2. The CDR3 has 14 amino acids. Per germline, CDR1 MDHEN and CDR2 SYDVKM. J gave up 6 bases and V 5 bases, and 10 bases lay outside the gene matches. The CDR3 loop is CASSIDGGRVEQYF. CDR3 bases: TGTGCCAGCAGTATAGACGGAGGGAGGGTCGAGCAGTACTTC.

There are many counts of this clonotype. V gene TRBV6-5 combines with J gene TRBJ2-5; tentatively, D is TRBD1 or TRBD2 (6 bases each). The CDR3 sequence is 16 residues long. Germline values: CDR1 MNHEY, CDR2 SVGAGI. V was cut by 0 bases and J by 5 bases, with 16 bases left in between. CDR3 nucleotide sequence: TGTGCCAGCAGTTACTCGAATGGGGGCGCGGGGGAGACCCAGTACTTC. Residues: CASSYSNGGAGETQYF.

The CDR3 sequence: CASSPGTGVREQYF. Here the CDR3 DNA reads TGTGCCAGCTCACCAGGGACAGGGGTTCGCGAGCAGTACTTC. This chain joins TRBV18 and TRBJ2-7; 10 positions match TRBD1. Trimming removed 2 bases from V and 6 bases from J; junction bases left unmatched: 4. The germline CDR1 and CDR2 sequences are KGHSH and LQKENI. This CDR3 region has 14 residues. Drawing the rest from reference TRBV18 and TRBJ2-7, the complete variable domain is NAGVMQNPRHLVRRRGQEARLRCSPMKGHSHVYWYRQLPEEGLKFMVYLQKENIIDESGMPKERFSAEFPKEGPSILRIQQVVRGDSAAYFCASSPGTGVREQYFGPGTRLTVT.

This clonotype has only one observation. A much larger clonotype is one base distant, so this may be a read error. The chain is built from TRBV11-2 and TRBJ1-3, with a tentative D call TRBD1 (6 bases). The CDR3 has 16 residues. Germline V gives CDR1 SGHAT, CDR2 FQNNGV. The CDR3 sequence is CASSLERGGDGNSIYF. The CDR3 bases are TGTGCCAGCAGCTTAGAACGGGGGGGCGATGGAAACTCCATATATTTT.

In this sample, this clonotype turned up many times. J is TRBJ2-3 and V is TRBV7-2, with D possibly TRBD1 on 5 matching bases. Trimming cost V 2 bases and J 14 bases, with 14 bases left between them. This CDR3 contains 12 residues. Germline V gives CDR1 SGHTA, CDR2 FQGNSA. This chain's CDR3 is CASSLQAPQAYF. The CDR3 coding sequence is TGTGCCAGCAGCTTACAGGCCCCACAGGCGTATTTT.

Many counts were recorded for this clonotype. V usage is TRBV7-3 and J usage is TRBJ2-1, with 9 bases that match TRBD1. CDR3 size: 13 residues. The V gene end was trimmed by 4 bases and the J gene end by 7 bases; junction bases not matched to a gene: 2. Germline CDR1 reads SGHTA; CDR2 reads FQGTGA. For the CDR3, the DNA is TGTGCCAGCAGCTCCGGACAGGGGAATGAGCAGTTCTTC. Its translation: CASSSGQGNEQFF.

There are many counts of this clonotype. The chain has TRBV5-1 and TRBJ2-7; perhaps TRBD1 as D (6 bases). The V end was cut by 3 bases, the J end by 2 bases, with 15 bases between. This CDR3 spans 15 amino acids. Germline lookup yields CDR1 SGHRS and CDR2 YFSETQ. The CDR3: CASSSSGQTTYEQYF. The CDR3 region has the DNA TGCGCCAGCAGCTCCTCCGGACAGACGACCTACGAGCAGTACTTC.

The chain links TRBV4-1 to TRBJ2-2, with D perhaps given as TRBD1 or TRBD2 (5 bases each). This CDR3 has 16 residues. The V gene's germline CDR1 is MGHRA and CDR2 YSYEKL. The V end lost 4 bases, the J end lost 0 bases, and 12 bases lay between the germline ends. Here the CDR3 DNA reads TGCGCCAGCAGCCGAGGGGCTCTTGCGAACACCGGGGAGCTGTTTTTT. It encodes CASSRGALANTGELFF.

In its sample, this clonotype was seen many times. The chain is built from TRBV7-2 and TRBJ2-7; 13 bases are a match to TRBD2. J was trimmed by 3 bases and V by 5 bases; bases with no gene match: 4. Germline loops: CDR1 SGHTA, CDR2 FQGNSA. The CDR3 has 15 amino acids. CDR3 nucleotide sequence: TGTGCCAGCAGCCAGGGACTAGCGGGACTCTACGAGCAGTACTTC. Translation gives CASSQGLAGLYEQYF.